This T cell receptor beta chain was identified in a study of shared clonotypes between healthy human individuals. Study information: Researchers assigned three CD4 naive, three CD4 memory, two CD8 naive and one CD8 memory plate to each donor.

The sample holds one count of this clone. The method was immunoSEQ multiplex PCR; TCRdb's version includes in-frame clones alone and lacks a portion of them. The sample has more than 2 million clones, more than 90% seen once; the top ten hold approximately 0.13%. The CDR3 runs 18 residues. Germline V gene data show CDR1 as SGHTA and CDR2 as FQGTGA. V lost 0 bases, J lost 3 bases, and 17 bases lay in between. The clonotype originates from a young man in good health. The chain joins TRBV7-3 to TRBJ1-4; D perhaps matches TRBD1 (6 bases). The sequencing input was naive CD4+ T cells sorted from blood. Subset denoted: CD45RA+ positively selected. The CDR3 bases are TGTGCCAGCAGCTTAACGGATGGGGGGCAGACATCTAATGAAAAACTGTTTTTT. It codes for CASSLTDGGQTSNEKLFF.